This T cell receptor (beta chain) comes out of a study of cytomegalovirus exposure and HLA in healthy donors (dated by TCRdb to the late 2010s). Study-wide context: According to a later analysis, the approximately 120 validation repertoires were produced on the same platform as the approximately 620 repertoires of the first cohort. The aim of the study was to test whether cataloging public T cell receptors could identify signatures of past pathogen exposure. A separate validation cohort of roughly 130 different subjects was used in addition to the 666-subject first cohort. To predict cytomegalovirus infection status, the study combined high-throughput TCR immunosequencing, statistical association of individual TCRs with disease status, and machine learning.

The CDR3 starts with the cysteine, ends with the phenylalanine, and has 15 residues. Only the CDR3 DNA stays, 45 bases, in frame from base 1. CDR1 and CDR2, per the germline V gene, are SGHTA and FQGTGA. V is cut by 3 bases and J by 6 bases, and the space between the germline ends is 16 bases. Findings and caveats that apply to the study as a whole: The classifier was reported to diagnose cytomegalovirus status with high specificity and sensitivity in both the original cohort and the validation cohort. The study listed 150 to 200 TCR beta chains as associated with cytomegalovirus. A few of the identified cytomegalovirus-associated TCR beta chains were confirmed in vitro to be specific for cytomegalovirus antigens. The authors suggested that the approach could potentially be generalized to other disease states and immunological phenotypes. Of the cluster scores, approximately 95% were above 0 in a later analysis, which found that TCRs clustered in the first cohort also tended to co-occur in the 120 or so validation repertoires. A later analysis lacked HLA typing for the validation cohort, so it scored co-occurrence in that cohort across all 120 or so repertoires. Most TCR sequences were observed very rarely across donors, whereas some public TCRs were present in many individuals.

Libraries came from the immunoSEQ multiplex PCR assay. Per the source publication's procedure: To diagnose cytomegalovirus status from the catalog of TCR beta chain sequences, a statistical classification framework was built. In TCRdb, the immuneACCESS table is reduced to in-frame sequences with V and J assigned. These tables do not hold every clone; where another copy was compared, an unresolved V gene accounts for under half, and the others remain unexplained. V and J calls plus clone size are reproduced from that table; the DNA served to infer D and trimming. In this sample the table shows 150,000 to 200,000 clones, around 92% of which occur a single time. The top ten hold about a tenth of the sample. Donors formed part of the validation cohort, which comprised 120 subjects and was distinct from the first cohort of 666 subjects. Note on this clone: Its antigen is not yet known. No quality values exist for individual bases; no much larger clone is one base distant.

This sequence uses TRBV7-3 and TRBJ2-3, with TRBD1 perhaps the D gene, on 6 matching bases. The specimen sequenced was PBMCs. The receptor was derived from a woman younger than 30 in good health and CMV-seropositive. The bases read TGTGCCAGCAGCTTGACGGGACACCAAGTCGATACGCAGTATTTT. This is translated as CASSLTGHQVDTQYF.